These T cell receptor beta chains were read from a single sample in a study of Graves' ophthalmopathy and Graves' hyperthyroidism. TCRdb analysed the multiplex PCR reads with MiXCR anew, one entry per CDR3 protein. The table has under 800,000 distinct CDR3 sequences, over 20% seen once. Sequencing was done on a sample of peripheral blood. All receptors come from a woman aged 18-29 years with stable Graves' hyperthyroidism. Some clones in this sample may be carry-over from other donors' samples. Each CDR3 is given with its conserved first and last residue. A D gene is named only where the DNA matches it firmly. Not every row has a clone size; where given, it reads once, few, many or a size class.

>12|many|NA|TRBJ1-1|TRBV20-1
CSAFDPNTEAFF
TGCAGTGCTTTCGACCCGAACACTGAAGCTTTCTTT
>15|few|NA|TRBJ1-1|TRBV6-1
CASSRGEMGGTEAFF
TGTGCCAGCAGTAGAGGGGAGATGGGCGGCACTGAAGCTTTCTTT
>14|many|NA|TRBJ2-7|TRBV5-1
CASTEGGVGYEQYF
TGCGCCAGCACCGAAGGGGGGGTCGGCTACGAGCAGTACTTC
>14|NA|NA|TRBJ2-2|TRBV7-2
CASTVRRVTGELFF
TGTGCCAGCACCGTACGTCGGGTAACCGGGGAGCTGTTTTTT
>14|few|NA|TRBJ2-7|TRBV9
CASSVSTSSYEQYF
TGTGCCAGCAGCGTAAGCACGAGCTCCTACGAGCAGTACTTC
>17|NA|NA|TRBJ2-7|TRBV4-1
CASSRQGGTAPSYEQYF
TGCGCCAGCAGCCGACAAGGCGGGACCGCTCCCTCCTACGAGCAGTACTTC
>13|many|NA|TRBJ1-1|TRBV2
CAKSVETNTEAFF
TGTGCCAAATCGGTGGAGACGAACACTGAAGCTTTCTTT
>15|NA|NA|TRBJ2-7|TRBV12-3/TRBV12-4
CASSLTRVGPHEQYF
TGTGCCAGCAGCCTGACCAGGGTAGGGCCCCACGAGCAGTACTTC
>17|few|NA|TRBJ1-1|TRBV6-1
CASSSEGGPVLDTEAFF
TGTGCCAGCAGTAGCGAGGGGGGTCCCGTCTTGGACACTGAAGCTTTCTTT
>17|NA|TRBD1|TRBJ1-5|TRBV12-3/TRBV12-4
CASSRRGSQGANQPQHF
TGTGCCAGCAGTCGTAGGGGCTCACAGGGGGCTAATCAGCCCCAGCATTTT
>13|many|NA|TRBJ1-1|TRBV7-2
CASSVQDATEAFF
TGTGCCAGCAGCGTACAGGACGCCACTGAAGCTTTCTTT
>13|many|NA|TRBJ1-5|TRBV24-1
CATSDSPWQPQHF
TGTGCCACCAGTGATTCCCCGTGGCAGCCCCAGCATTTT
>11|many|NA|TRBJ2-7|TRBV29-1
CSVDGGHEQYF
TGCAGCGTTGACGGGGGCCACGAGCAGTACTTC
>15|many|NA|TRBJ2-7|TRBV28
CASSWAGTGVYEQYF
TGTGCCAGCAGTTGGGCTGGGACGGGCGTCTACGAGCAGTACTTC
>12|NA|TRBD1|TRBJ1-1|TRBV19
CASSLTGIVAFF
TGTGCCAGTAGTCTGACAGGGATTGTGGCTTTCTTT
>13|NA|NA|TRBJ2-5|TRBV2
CASSADRRETQYF
TGTGCCAGCAGTGCGGATCGGCGGGAGACCCAGTACTTC
>14|once|NA|TRBJ1-5|TRBV15
CATSSDGQNQPQHF
TGTGCCACCAGCAGTGATGGACAGAATCAGCCCCAGCATTTT
>15|few|NA|TRBJ2-4|TRBV6-1
CASSDLVGGPDIQYF
TGTGCCAGCAGTGATCTGGTAGGGGGACCCGACATTCAGTACTTC
>21|few|TRBD1|TRBJ1-1|TRBV11-1
CASSLALRLRGAIQLNTEAFF
TGTGCCAGCAGCTTAGCCCTTCGGCTCAGGGGGGCAATCCAGTTGAACACTGAAGCTTTCTTT
>17|NA|TRBD2|TRBJ2-7|TRBV12-3/TRBV12-4
CASRTLELAGGRKEQYF
TGTGCCAGCAGAACACTCGAACTAGCGGGGGGGCGGAAGGAGCAGTACTTC
>15|many|NA|TRBJ1-1|TRBV20-1
CSARDSEVTNTEAFF
TGCAGTGCTAGAGATTCCGAGGTCACGAACACTGAAGCTTTCTTT
>17|NA|NA|TRBJ1-1|TRBV19
CASRGRGWRMRETEAFF
TGTGCCAGTAGAGGTCGTGGATGGAGGATGAGGGAAACTGAAGCTTTCTTT
>14|many|NA|TRBJ2-7|TRBV6-5
CASSYQGPTYEQYF
TGTGCCAGCAGTTACCAGGGGCCCACCTACGAGCAGTACTTC
>13|NA|NA|TRBJ1-1|TRBV10-3
CAISEGGDTEAFF
TGTGCCATCAGTGAGGGAGGCGACACTGAAGCTTTCTTT
>16|many|NA|TRBJ2-5|TRBV6-9
CASSYSRDKIQETQYF
TGTGCCAGCAGTTATTCCCGTGACAAAATCCAAGAGACCCAGTACTTC
>14|NA|NA|TRBJ2-5|TRBV2
CASRSDRLQETQYF
TGTGCCAGCAGGTCGGACAGACTCCAGGAGACCCAGTACTTC
>14|few|TRBD1|TRBJ2-7|TRBV3-1
CASAGEGAANEQYF
TGTGCCAGCGCAGGAGAGGGGGCAGCAAACGAGCAGTACTTC
>14|NA|TRBD1|TRBJ2-7|TRBV12-3/TRBV12-4
CASSSWDRSYEQYF
TGTGCCAGCAGTTCGTGGGACAGGTCCTACGAGCAGTACTTC
>13|NA|NA|TRBJ1-1|TRBV30
CAWSVWGNTGAFF
TGTGCCTGGAGTGTATGGGGCAATACGGGAGCTTTCTTT
>16|NA|NA|TRBJ1-2|TRBV24-1
CATSASGTVLPYGYTF
TGTGCCACCAGTGCCTCCGGGACGGTTCTCCCGTATGGCTACACCTTC
>15|few|NA|TRBJ2-4|TRBV5-1
CASSLPGTGKNIQYF
TGCGCCAGCAGCCTCCCCGGGACTGGTAAAAACATTCAGTACTTC
>16|once|NA|TRBJ2-7|TRBV7-3
CASSLKDDRGSGKQYF
TGTGCCAGCAGCTTAAAGGATGACCGTGGTTCGGGCAAGCAGTACTTC
>12|NA|NA|TRBJ1-1|TRBV10-3
CAIREGHTEAFF
TGTGCCATCAGGGAGGGACACACTGAAGCTTTCTTT
>16|many|TRBD1|TRBJ1-1|TRBV6-1
CASSEEQGRRNTEAFF
TGTGCCAGCAGTGAAGAACAGGGGCGTCGGAACACTGAAGCTTTCTTT
>16|many|NA|TRBJ1-2|TRBV6-5
CASSYSGGASNYGYTF
TGTGCCAGCAGTTACTCAGGGGGGGCATCTAACTATGGCTACACCTTC
>14|many|NA|TRBJ2-7|TRBV5-1
CASSPGRETSEQYF
TGCGCCAGCAGCCCTGGTCGGGAGACAAGCGAGCAGTACTTC
>13|few|NA|TRBJ2-5|TRBV6-2/TRBV6-3
CASSWRIQETQYF
TGTGCCAGCAGCTGGCGGATCCAAGAGACCCAGTACTTC